One sample yielded the 19 T cell receptor beta chains listed below, sequenced in a study of identifying expanded T cells in peripheral blood. The table came from immunoSEQ multiplex PCR; TCRdb's copy has only in-frame clones and leaves some out. This table has about 86,000 clones, about 85% appearing once. Material for sequencing was blood. Receptors originate from a person between 18 and 70 years old in good health.

The DNA of the CDR3 is TGTGCCAGCAGCCCGAGAATCGTTAACTATGGCTACACCTTC. Translating gives CASSPRIVNYGYTF. The chain has TRBV7-9 and TRBJ1-2; no firm D call. The V and J ends lost 5 bases and 1 base respectively, with 11 bases between them. Germline loops: CDR1 SEHNR, CDR2 FQNEAQ (reference sequence). The CDR3 is 14 amino acids.

The chain links TRBV25-1 to TRBJ2-5; D unclear. The DNA end lines up better with TRBJ2-7; the J call may be wrong. Germline CDR1 and CDR2: MGHDK and SYGVNS. The CDR3 covers 16 residues. This chain's CDR3 is CASSEIREMGSYEQYF. CDR3 nucleotide sequence: TGTGCCAGCAGTGAAATTAGGGAAATGGGCTCCTACGAGCAGTACTTC.

The chain links TRBV30 to TRBJ1-1; 7 bases align to TRBD1. The V gene's germline CDR1 is GTSNPN and CDR2 SVGIG (reference sequence). This CDR3 comprises 16 residues. The V segment lost 3 bases and the J segment 5 bases; nucleotides outside the gene matches: 15. CDR3 in DNA: TGTGCCTGGAGCCGCGACAGGGTTCGAATTTGGACTGAAGCTTTCTTT. It yields the protein CAWSRDRVRIWTEAFF.

The V gene is TRBV4-3, the J gene TRBJ2-7; D is tentatively TRBD1 or TRBD2 (5 bases each). V lost 5 bases, J lost 5 bases, and 13 bases lay in between. This CDR3 is 13 amino acids long. Germline CDR1 and CDR2: LGHNA and YSLEER. The CDR3 sequence is CASSVNRGDEQYF. CDR3 in DNA: TGCGCCAGCAGCGTTAACCGAGGGGACGAGCAGTACTTC.

The genes are TRBV5-1 and TRBJ2-5, with D unclear. CDR3 length equals 14 residues. Germline V gene sequence: CDR1 SGHRS, CDR2 YFSETQ. Deletions cut 1 base from V and 1 base from J, with 8 bases between. CDR3 region: CASSLHPSQETQYF. The CDR3 DNA reads TGCGCCAGCAGCTTGCATCCAAGCCAAGAGACCCAGTACTTC.

CDR3 DNA: TGTGCCAGTCAAGTTGGGTGGAACTCTGGAAACACCATATATTTT. Protein sequence: CASQVGWNSGNTIYF. The rearrangement joins TRBV19 to TRBJ1-3; D is undetermined. Trimming stripped 8 bases from V and 0 bases from J, with 14 bases between. Looked up from germline, CDR1 is LNHDA and CDR2 is SQIVND (reference sequence). This CDR3 is built from 15 residues.

The V and J genes are TRBV7-2 and TRBJ1-2; a weak D match, TRBD1 (5 bases). From germline, CDR1 is SGHTA and CDR2 FQGNSA. This CDR3 region has 15 residues. V lost 4 bases and J 2 bases, leaving 14 bases between the germline ends. The CDR3 protein is CASSSSGGGNYGYTF. DNA of the CDR3: TGTGCCAGCAGCTCCTCAGGTGGGGGGAACTATGGCTACACCTTC.

This chain connects TRBV18 to TRBJ1-6, with 7 positions matching TRBD1. Trimming cost V 3 bases and J 4 bases; bases outside gene matches: 3. Germline V gene data show CDR1 as KGHSH and CDR2 as LQKENI. The CDR3 runs 15 residues. The CDR3 here is CASSPRQGYNSPLHF. DNA of the CDR3: TGTGCCAGCTCACCCCGACAGGGATATAATTCACCCCTCCACTTT.

The chain joins TRBV2 to TRBJ1-2, with D unresolved. Germline V gene lookup returns CDR1 SNHLY and CDR2 FYNNEI. Trimming removed 1 base from V and 14 bases from J, with 20 bases in between. The CDR3 spans 14 residues. The CDR3 sequence: CASSEGLGALAGTF. CDR3 sequence (DNA): TGTGCCAGCAGTGAAGGATTGGGAGCGCTCGCGGGTACCTTC.

This sequence joins TRBV23-1 and TRBJ1-3; TRBD1 aligns across 9 bases. TRBV23-1 falls under the ORF class, with uncertain function. V lost 2 bases and J lost 3; bases outside the gene matches: 8. This CDR3 is 17 amino acids long. CDR3 sequence reads: CASSQPRDRAYGNTIYF. The CDR3 DNA sequence: TGCGCCAGCAGTCAACCTCGGGACAGGGCATATGGAAACACCATATATTTT.

The rearrangement joins TRBV6-5 to TRBJ2-7; TRBD1 matches 8 bases. Germline V gives CDR1 MNHEY, CDR2 SVGAGI. This CDR3 contains 15 residues. V shed 6 bases, J shed 0 bases, and the junction held 7 bases outside the gene matches. The chain's CDR3 is CASSLDRGPSYEQYF. The DNA of the CDR3 is TGTGCCAGCAGCCTAGACAGGGGTCCCTCCTACGAGCAGTACTTC.

This chain connects TRBV29-1 to TRBJ2-5; a weak D match, TRBD1 (6 bases). Near its end, the DNA agrees better with TRBJ2-7, so the J call may be wrong. Per germline, CDR1 SQVTM and CDR2 ANQGSEA. This CDR3 region has 13 residues. The CDR3 DNA reads TGCAGCGTGGAGGACAGACGTACCTACGAGCAGTACTTC. It yields the protein CSVEDRRTYEQYF.

This sequence joins TRBV18 and TRBJ1-1, with TRBD1 matching 11 bases. The CDR3 covers 16 residues. Losses at the gene ends were 3 bases for V and 11 bases for J; bases not matched to a gene: 14. From germline, CDR1 is KGHSH and CDR2 LQKENI. The CDR3 DNA sequence: TGTGCCAGCTCACCCTCGCGGACAGGGGGCAGGCTTTCGGCTTTCTTT. Residues: CASSPSRTGGRLSAFF.

The chain uses TRBV11-2 and TRBJ1-1, with 9 bases fitting TRBD1. The CDR3 runs 11 residues. V lost 4 bases, J lost 10 bases, and 1 base stayed unmatched. The germline V gene has CDR1 SGHAT and CDR2 FQNNGV. The CDR3 reads CASSSDRGAFF. The CDR3 region has the DNA TGTGCCAGCAGCTCGGACAGGGGAGCTTTCTTT.

V gene TRBV18 combines with J gene TRBJ1-2; tentatively, D is TRBD1 (6 bases). V was clipped by 3 bases and J by 2 bases, with 10 bases between them. The germline CDR1 and CDR2 sequences are KGHSH and LQKENI. CDR3 length: 14 residues. The CDR3 region has the DNA TGTGCCAGCTCACCCTCAGGGGTGAACTATGGCTACACCTTC. Protein sequence: CASSPSGVNYGYTF.

The rearrangement links TRBV6-1 to TRBJ2-7; TRBD1 agrees at 8 bases. The CDR3 consists of 14 residues. Germline V CDR1 and CDR2: MNHNS, SASEGT. Losses at the gene ends were 8 bases for V and 3 bases for J; bases not matched to a gene: 9. The CDR3 bases are TGTGCCAGCCGGCCAGGGGGCGCAGTCTACGAGCAGTACTTC. It translates to CASRPGGAVYEQYF.

The chain combines TRBV6-5 with TRBJ1-2; tentatively, D is TRBD1 (6 bases). The V and J ends lost 4 bases and 1 base respectively, with 10 bases between them. Germline values: CDR1 MNHEY, CDR2 SVGAGI. The CDR3 extends over 14 amino acids. CDR3 nucleotides: TGTGCCAGCAGTTTAGGGGGTCTTAACTATGGCTACACCTTC. Protein sequence: CASSLGGLNYGYTF.

The V call is TRBV18, the J call TRBJ2-1, with D possibly called TRBD1 or TRBD2 (5 bases each). V was shortened by 2 bases and J by 0 bases, with 11 bases between the two germline ends. This CDR3 contains 16 residues. CDR1 KGHSH and CDR2 LQKENI come from the germline V gene. The CDR3 region has the DNA TGTGCCAGCTCACCAAGAGGGACCACCTCCTACAATGAGCAGTTCTTC. This translates into CASSPRGTTSYNEQFF.

This clone appeared a single time. The gene calls are TRBV25-1 and TRBJ1-5, with a weak D call TRBD1 (6 bases). This CDR3 spans 15 amino acids. V was clipped by 1 base and J by 6 bases, with 13 bases between them. Germline assignment: CDR1 MGHDK and CDR2 SYGVNS. The CDR3: CASSESGTYGQPQHF. The DNA for the CDR3 is TGTGCCAGCAGTGAATCCGGGACATACGGTCAGCCCCAGCATTTT.